One sample yielded the 20 T cell receptor beta chains listed below, sequenced in a study of long-term antiretroviral therapy in people with HIV (dated 2022 in TCRdb). The immunoSEQ hsTCRB v3.0 assay was used at survey level resolution to sequence the TRB variable region. What TCRdb holds here is the immuneACCESS table cut down to in-frame rearrangements. Part of the clones is not present; checked against another copy, under half of the missing clones reflect an unresolved V gene, and the others are unexplained. The sample table holds around 35,000 clones, of which approximately 84% were seen once. Approximately 7.6% of the sample is held by the ten biggest clonotypes. This sample comprised unsorted PBMCs, obtained 3.1 years after starting antiretroviral therapy. These receptors were obtained from a woman aged 50 to 65 with HIV.

This chain connects TRBV10-3 to TRBJ1-1, with no clear D. Germline CDR1 and CDR2: ENHRY and SYGVKD. Trimming took 6 bases from V and 1 from J, leaving 12 bases between them. CDR3 length: 14 residues. In DNA form, the CDR3 reads TGTGCCATCAGAAGAAGCTCCTCGAACACTGAAGCTTTCTTT. Its protein product is CAIRRSSSNTEAFF.

The gene calls are TRBV5-1 and TRBJ2-7; 7 nucleotides match TRBD1. The germline gives CDR1 SGHRS, CDR2 YFSETQ. The V gene end was trimmed by 0 bases and the J gene end by 3 bases; junction bases not matched to a gene: 9. CDR3 size: 16 residues. CDR3 sequence reads: CASSLVPGTDLYEQYF. The CDR3 DNA is TGCGCCAGCAGCTTGGTCCCTGGGACAGATCTCTACGAGCAGTACTTC.

The chain links TRBV6-5 to TRBJ1-2; TRBD1 matches at 7 bases. This CDR3 region has 15 residues. The ends lost 2 bases at V and 0 bases at J; junction bases unmatched: 3. Germline CDR1 and CDR2: MNHEY and SVGAGI. The CDR3 DNA follows: TGTGCCAGCAGTTACGGCAGGGGGTCTAACTATGGCTACACCTTC. Encoded protein: CASSYGRGSNYGYTF.

J is TRBJ2-5 and V is TRBV9, with D perhaps given as TRBD1 or TRBD2 (5 bases each). CDR3 length: 16 amino acids. Germline assignment: CDR1 SGDLS and CDR2 YYNGEE. V shed 3 bases and J shed 4 bases, with 19 bases lying between them. The CDR3 nucleotides read TGTGCCAGCAGCGCGCTCCCCAGGGCTGGGAGAGAGACCCAGTACTTC. It translates to CASSALPRAGRETQYF.

The chain joins TRBV5-6 to TRBJ2-5; D is ambiguous. Looked up from germline, CDR1 is SGHDT and CDR2 is YYEEEE. This CDR3 region has 11 residues. V was cut by 3 bases and J by 5 bases, with 5 bases left in between. The CDR3 is CASSYMETQYF. Here the CDR3 DNA reads TGTGCCAGCAGCTATATGGAGACCCAGTACTTC. The full variable domain, with the rest looked up from reference TRBV5-6 and TRBJ2-5, is DAGVTQSPTHLIKTRGQQVTLRCSPKSGHDTVSWYQQALGQGPQFIFQYYEEEERQRGNFPDRFSGHQFPNYSSELNVNALLLGDSALYLCASSYMETQYFGPGTRLLVL.

The chain has TRBV5-8 and TRBJ2-7; D is possibly TRBD1 (6 bases). Germline values: CDR1 SGHTS, CDR2 YDEGEE. The CDR3 has 12 residues. Trimming shortened V by 0 bases and J by 8 bases, and 9 bases separated the two germline ends. CDR3 sequence reads: CASSLVGAQQYV. CDR3 DNA: TGTGCCAGCAGCTTGGTGGGGGCCCAGCAGTACGTC.

This clone has just a few counts. The gene calls are TRBV10-2 and TRBJ1-5; D not certain. Germline V gene lookup returns CDR1 WSHSY and CDR2 SAAADI. With 4 bases removed from V and 3 bases from J, the gap between germline ends came to 7 bases. The CDR3 is 13 amino acids. Here the CDR3 reads CASSVQYNQPQHF. The CDR3 bases are TGCGCCAGCAGTGTACAGTACAATCAGCCCCAGCATTTT.

The gene calls are TRBV29-1 and TRBJ1-4; D remains unclear. Germline values: CDR1 SQVTM, CDR2 ANQGSEA. The CDR3 contains 14 residues. Trimming cost V 3 bases and J 0 bases, with 8 bases left between them. As DNA, the CDR3 is TGCAGCGTTGAGTCAGCTACAACTAATGAAAAACTGTTTTTT. Translating it yields CSVESATTNEKLFF. The full variable domain, rest sourced from reference TRBV29-1 and TRBJ1-4, is SAVISQKPSRDICQRGTSLTIQCQVDSQVTMMFWYRQQPGQSLTLIATANQGSEATYESGFVIDKFPISRPNLTFSTLTVSNMSPEDSSIYLCSVESATTNEKLFFGSGTQLSVL.

This rearrangement joins TRBV6-1 to TRBJ2-1; TRBD1 matches 10 bases. The germline V gene encodes CDR1 MNHNS and CDR2 SASEGT. The CDR3 covers 18 residues. J lost 8 bases, V lost 1 base, and 14 bases had no gene match. This chain's CDR3 is CASSEVNPRQGAGDEQFF. The CDR3 coding sequence is TGTGCCAGCAGTGAAGTCAACCCCCGACAGGGGGCCGGCGATGAGCAGTTCTTC.

The chain uses TRBV19 and TRBJ1-3; D is uncertain. The CDR3 contains 15 residues. The germline V gene encodes CDR1 LNHDA and CDR2 SQIVND (reference sequence). V was clipped by 6 bases and J by 0 bases, with 12 bases between them. The CDR3 nucleotides are TGTGCCAGTAGGCCGGAGCGCTCCTCTGGAAACACCATATATTTT. Encoded protein: CASRPERSSGNTIYF.

The rearrangement joins TRBV28 to TRBJ1-2; 8 positions agree with TRBD1. CDR1 and CDR2 from the germline V gene are MDHEN and SYDVKM. This CDR3 spans 13 amino acids. V trimming: 5 bases; J trimming: 8 bases; junction bases outside the gene matches: 7. This CDR3 is CASSPRQGRGYTF. The CDR3 DNA follows: TGTGCCAGCAGTCCACGACAGGGGAGAGGCTACACCTTC.

The rearrangement joins TRBV29-1 to TRBJ2-2; perhaps D is TRBD1 or TRBD2 (6 bases each). The CDR3 sequence is 16 residues long. CDR1 and CDR2 (germline): SQVTM, ANQGSEA. V lost 6 bases to trimming and J lost 3 bases, with 20 bases between them. The CDR3 sequence: CSVLFPQGGHTGELFF. CDR3 in DNA: TGCAGCGTCCTATTTCCTCAAGGGGGGCACACCGGGGAGCTGTTTTTT.

The chain couples TRBV11-2 to TRBJ1-1; D is possibly TRBD1 (5 bases). V shed 5 bases and J shed 6 bases, with 19 bases lying between them. Per the germline V gene, CDR1 is SGHAT and CDR2 is FQNNGV. This CDR3 has 15 amino acids. Written as DNA, the CDR3 is TGTGCCAGCAGCCCAATCGGGCCAAAAGGGGCTGAAGCTTTCTTT. Translated, it gives CASSPIGPKGAEAFF.

V usage is TRBV18 and J usage is TRBJ2-2; D gene uncertain. Germline V gives CDR1 KGHSH, CDR2 LQKENI. CDR3 length equals 11 residues. Trimming left V 7 bases short and J 4 bases short, with 4 bases between. CDR3 nucleotide sequence: TGTGCCAGCTTGGGCACCGGGGAGCTGTTTTTT. Its protein product is CASLGTGELFF.

This chain joins TRBV30 and TRBJ1-1, with D hard to call. The germline V gene has CDR1 GTSNPN and CDR2 SVGIG (reference sequence). This CDR3 has 14 residues. V gave up 8 bases and J gave up 0 bases, with 16 bases separating them. CDR3 bases: TGTGCCCTACTCGGAGGAGGTTTGAACACTGAAGCTTTCTTT. Encoded protein: CALLGGGLNTEAFF.

The gene calls are TRBV5-4 and TRBJ2-7, with 7 positions matching TRBD2. The CDR3 consists of 14 residues. With 4 bases clipped from V and 2 bases from J, the junction kept 6 bases outside the gene matches. Germline-derived CDR1 and CDR2 are SGHNT and YYREEE (reference sequence). The CDR3 sequence: CASSLSGPTYEQYF. DNA for the CDR3: TGTGCCAGCAGCCTTAGCGGGCCGACCTACGAGCAGTACTTC.

V and J are TRBV6-1 and TRBJ1-6; 8 nucleotides match TRBD1. The germline V gene encodes CDR1 MNHNS and CDR2 SASEGT. This CDR3 comprises 14 residues. Unmatched junction bases numbered 11, after V lost 10 bases and J lost 9 bases. In DNA, the CDR3 is TGTGCCACCAAGCTCGGGGGGACAGGTTCACCCCTCCACTTT. This codes for CATKLGGTGSPLHF.

J is TRBJ2-2 and V is TRBV5-5; 8 positions match TRBD1. The CDR3 runs 15 residues. V lost 4 bases, J lost 3 bases, and 5 bases stayed unmatched. Looked up from germline, CDR1 is SGHKS and CDR2 is YYEKEE (reference sequence). The CDR3 DNA reads as TGTGCCAGCAGCCCGGGACAGGTATACACCGGGGAGCTGTTTTTT. Translation: CASSPGQVYTGELFF.

The chain joins TRBV11-2 to TRBJ2-1; D remains ambiguous. CDR3 length: 12 residues. From germline, CDR1 is SGHAT and CDR2 FQNNGV. V lost 2 bases, J lost 8 bases, and 7 bases lay in between. The CDR3 region has the DNA TGTGCCAGCAGCTTATCTCTAGATGAGCAGTTCTTC. It translates to CASSLSLDEQFF.

V and J are TRBV4-1 and TRBJ1-6, with a weak D call TRBD1 (5 bases). This CDR3 region has 16 residues. Germline lookup yields CDR1 MGHRA and CDR2 YSYEKL. V lost 8 bases and J 0 bases, leaving 14 bases between the germline ends. The CDR3 nucleotides are TGCGCCAGCCTATCATCAGGGAGCTCCTATAATTCACCCCTCCACTTT. This codes for CASLSSGSSYNSPLHF.